This is a list of T cell receptor beta chains from one sample in a study of T cell responses to AZD1222 COVID-19 vaccine. The protocol was immunoSEQ multiplex PCR, while the TCRdb copy is restricted to in-frame clones and leaves out a portion. The repertoire holds about 150,000 clones, with about 90% as singletons. The sample in question was peripheral blood, obtained 28 days after the second AZD1222 dose. Every receptor here comes from an adult who received the AZD1222 COVID-19 vaccine. CDR3s include the opening cysteine and the closing phenylalanine or tryptophan. D genes are given only for firm matches. The size of a clone is reported for some rows only, either as once, few or many, or as a class for expanded clones.

d_call,j_call,clone_size,cdr3_length,v_call,cdr3_nt,cdr3_aa
TRBD2,TRBJ2-1,NA,15,TRBV19,TGTGCCAGTAGTATGAGTGCGGGAGGGCCGAATGAGCAGTTCTTC,CASSMSAGGPNEQFF
TRBD1,TRBJ2-7,NA,14,TRBV7-9,TGTGCCAGCAGCTTAGCGGACAGGGCGTACGAGCAGTACTTC,CASSLADRAYEQYF
TRBD2,TRBJ2-1,NA,15,TRBV27,TGTGCCAGCAGTCGGACTAGCGGGACGCACAATGAGCAGTTCTTC,CASSRTSGTHNEQFF
NA,TRBJ2-1,NA,15,TRBV7-2,TGTGCCAGCAGCTTAGGGCTAGCGAGCTCAATGAAGCAGTTCTTC,CASSLGLASSMKQFF
TRBD1,TRBJ2-2,NA,15,TRBV27,TGTGCCAGCAGGCCGGGACAGGGTTCCACCGGGGAGCTGTTTTTT,CASRPGQGSTGELFF
NA,TRBJ2-2,NA,14,TRBV19,TGTGCCAGTATCCGGACCCCGAACACCGGGGAGCTGTTTTTT,CASIRTPNTGELFF
NA,TRBJ2-1,NA,14,TRBV4-2,TGTGCCAGCAGTCCGGGCCAGGGATCGAATGAGCAGTTCTTC,CASSPGQGSNEQFF
TRBD1,TRBJ1-3,NA,17,TRBV19,TGTGCCAGTAGTGTTCCGGGACAGGGGGCGAGTGGAAACACCATATATTTT,CASSVPGQGASGNTIYF
TRBD1,TRBJ1-2,NA,13,TRBV29-1,TGCAGCGTTAGGACAGGGGCTAACTATGGCTACACCTTC,CSVRTGANYGYTF
NA,TRBJ2-1,few,11,TRBV20-1,TGCAGTGCTAGAGGAGGGGTTGAGCAGTTCTTC,CSARGGVEQFF
NA,TRBJ2-5,NA,17,TRBV5-1,TGCGCCAGCAGCTTGGACCCAGCCTCTATGGGCCAAGAGACCCAGTACTTC,CASSLDPASMGQETQYF